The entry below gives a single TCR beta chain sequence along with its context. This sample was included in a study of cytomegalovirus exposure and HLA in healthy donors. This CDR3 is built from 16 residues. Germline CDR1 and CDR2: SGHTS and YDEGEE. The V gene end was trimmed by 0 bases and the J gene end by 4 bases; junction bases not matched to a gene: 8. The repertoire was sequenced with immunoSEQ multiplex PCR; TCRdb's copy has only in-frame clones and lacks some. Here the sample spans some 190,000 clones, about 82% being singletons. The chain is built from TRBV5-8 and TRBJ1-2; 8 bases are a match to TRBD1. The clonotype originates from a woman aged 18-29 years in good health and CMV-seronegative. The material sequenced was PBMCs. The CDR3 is CASSLGQGSVLYGYTF. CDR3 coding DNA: TGTGCCAGCAGCTTGGGACAGGGGAGTGTCCTCTATGGCTACACCTTC.